This TCR beta chain was retrieved from a study of cytomegalovirus exposure and HLA in healthy donors (dated by TCRdb to 2016 to 2017). Background for the entire study: An earlier analysis of some 550 of the donors reported about 250 Gb of sequence data and some 120 million unique TCR beta sequences from 190 million or so T cells. An early release that covered fewer than 750 HLA-typed donors contained about 300 gigabases of sequencing data and around 80 million unique TCR sequences. Among the roughly 380 genotyped donors, around 81% belonged to the genetic ancestry cluster associated with self-reported Caucasian donors. The study aimed to test whether cataloging public T cell receptors could reveal signatures of past pathogen exposure. The T cell repertoires of 666 subjects were profiled by immunosequencing and related to cytomegalovirus serostatus. Besides the first cohort of hundreds of subjects, a separate validation cohort made up of 95 to 150 different subjects was used. High-throughput TCR immunosequencing, statistical association of individual TCRs with disease status, and machine learning were combined to predict cytomegalovirus infection status. A later analysis re-analyzed previously published TCR beta repertoires from 666 donors and added high-resolution HLA genotyping to study TCR occurrence patterns. Rather than drawing on any new phenotypic data, the later analysis identified candidate immune exposures from TCR beta sequences and the way those sequences occurred across donors. An earlier analysis of nearly 600 of the donors applied high-throughput TCR beta sequencing to assess whether each TCR beta V gene segment acted as functional or pseudogenic. Donor age, sex, ethnicity and CMV serostatus were compiled together with the repertoire data. In a later genetic analysis, genome-wide SNP genotypes for about three fifths of the 666 donors were used, and that subset was treated as a discovery cohort. Every discovery cohort repertoire had been produced on one sequencing platform. Both class I and class II loci were covered by HLA typing, at four-digit resolution. The number of donors typed differed by locus, with about 629-640 for A, B, C, DRB1 and DQB1, roughly 520 for DQA1, some 570 for DPA1, and 450 to 480 for DPB1. Several DR-DQ haplotypes were treated as single units for association and clustering because of strong linkage in the cohort. Across about 370 genotyped donors of the cohort, an average of about 240,000 unique TCR beta nucleotide sequences per donor were sequenced, and around 19% of those sequences were non-productive. Broad study findings and their caveats: A further reported finding was that TCR beta sequences accurately predicted the HLA-A and HLA-B alleles for most subjects in the first cohort. Linkage disequilibrium might explain the correlated functional status among segregating V segments, but an unknown experimental factor could not be ruled out. A later genetic analysis associated a missense DCLRE1C variant with V-gene and J-gene trimming of TCR beta chains, and an independent cohort replicated the association. Several of the top co-occurrence clusters appeared to be linked to parvovirus B19, influenza, CMV and Epstein-Barr virus, according to a later analysis. A cluster of highly shared sequence variants was judged likely to be a technical artifact of the sequencing pipeline. According to a later genetic analysis, donors in an Asian-associated ancestry cluster had fewer N-insertions in productive TCRs than the approximately 630-donor mean. Most CMV-associated TCR beta chains appeared to be HLA-restricted in a later analysis, and the HLA associations seemed to be driven largely by CMV exposure. Because HLA typing was unavailable for some donors at each locus, only the typed subset was used in association tests. The study gave a list of some 150 TCR beta chains associated with cytomegalovirus. A later analysis found that TCR association rates varied across HLA loci, with DRB1 alleles showing the most associated TCRs and HLA-C alleles the fewest. In both the original and validation cohorts, the classifier was reported to diagnose cytomegalovirus status with high specificity and sensitivity. For the cohort, immune exposure information was limited to CMV serostatus. While some public TCRs were present in many individuals, most TCR sequences turned up only very rarely across donors. Only TCR beta chains were sequenced in this cohort, and the absence of alpha or paired-chain data limited detectable features. Assigning TCR associations to individual alleles was difficult when HLA alleles, especially DR and DQ, strongly co-occurred. It was suggested by the authors that the approach could potentially be generalized to other disease states and immunological phenotypes. In a later analysis, HLA-associated TCR beta chains were found to be more clonally expanded and to have lower generation probabilities than equally common non-associated chains. Because counts were too low, more than 15 rarely observed V segments, including chromosome 9 orphons, were left out of the earlier analysis of several hundred of the donors. Some IMGT-functional V segments, including TRBV6-2 and TRBV6-3, could not be distinguished by the 87-base-pair reads and were therefore excluded. An earlier analysis of 587 of the donors showed that most TCR beta V segments appeared in productive rearrangements either about 87% or about 30% of the time, which broadly matched IMGT annotations. Roughly uniform sequencing depth across donors was assumed in presence/absence analyses, although this assumption may not hold. At a false discovery rate of 0.05, a later analysis linked some 18,000 TCR beta sequences to specific HLA alleles. In vitro tests confirmed that a few of the cytomegalovirus-associated TCR beta chains recognize cytomegalovirus antigens.

Libraries came from the immunoSEQ multiplex PCR assay. For the multiplex PCR, a mixture combining 60 forward primers for TCR Vbeta segments and 13 reverse primers for TCR Jbeta segments was used. The CDR3 region of rearranged TCR beta genes was amplified from genomic DNA by a multiplex PCR assay. The amplified TCR beta libraries were sequenced on the Illumina HiSeq System as 87-base-pair reads. Per the original workflow: Across the 500 to 850 repertoires, a later analysis counted 78 million or so unique TCR beta chains, 9.5 million to 13 million of which were shared by at least two donors. A nearest-neighbor algorithm error-corrected the raw reads and collapsed the reads into unique sequences, merging closely related sequences to remove PCR and sequencing errors. To assign V, D and J gene segments, CDR3 sequences were aligned to IMGT reference sequences. For a sequence to be retained, a match of at least six nucleotides was required to both a V gene segment and a J gene segment. Rearrangements were classified as productive when the CDR3 lacked stop codons and remained in frame with V and J, and all other rearrangements were classified as non-productive. CDR3 was defined according to IMGT convention as the region running from the second conserved V-encoded cysteine to the conserved J-encoded phenylalanine. The earlier analysis of 500 to 650 of the donors excluded any sequence lacking an unambiguous match to a single V gene segment. In an earlier analysis of some 590 of the donors, a V segment was called functional when productive rearrangements were above 56.7%, and segregating when the standard deviation between donors exceeded 5%. A statistical classification framework was developed to diagnose cytomegalovirus status using the catalog of TCR beta chain sequences. V and J gene assignment, in a later analysis, came from comparing TCR nucleotide sequences with IMGT/GENE-DB human TR gene sequences. Using the TCRdist pipeline, a later analysis assigned CDR3 sequences along with most-parsimonious VDJ recombination scenarios. In a later analysis, every TCR beta chain was defined by the combination of its CDR3 amino acid sequence and its V-gene family, and reads without a unique V-gene family were dropped. As a way to deal with suspected cross-contamination and a sequencing artifact, a later analysis dropped approximately 590 nucleotide sequences that were highly shared and had low generation probability. A later analysis calculated a clonal expansion index for each public chain from normalized within-repertoire ranks of inferred template counts. Generation probabilities in a later analysis came from a VDJ recombination model fitted to out-of-frame rearrangements, and those results were checked against IGoR. In a later analysis, TCR-TCR, TCR-HLA and TCR-CMV co-occurrence was scored with hypergeometric tests, and a repertoire-size bias correction was applied to TCR pairs. A later analysis estimated false discovery rates by permuting HLA or CMV assignments 20 times. In a later analysis, co-occurring TCRs were grouped with DBSCAN, and TCRdist sequence similarity was added when clustering was performed within HLA-allele-positive subsets. For co-occurrence clustering, repertoires with fewer than 30,000 or more than 120,000 public chains were excluded, along with a handful of repertoires with anomalous nucleotide sharing. This is the immuneACCESS table as TCRdb keeps it, with only in-frame sequences that have V and J called. A part of the clones is gone; compared with another copy, unresolved V genes explain less than half, and the rest is unexplained. The DNA gave D and trimming, while V, J and clone size come from that table. The sample table shows about 100,000 clones, and around 81% are seen once. The ten largest make up about 5.5% of the sample.

Notes on this clone: The antigen this receptor binds is unknown. No base-level quality is on record; no much larger clone is a single base apart.

V was cut back by 6 bases and J by 7 bases, leaving a gap of 13 bases between them. From the cysteine through the phenylalanine, the CDR3 covers 13 amino acids. The retained sequence is limited to the CDR3, 39 bases, with the frame set at the first base. CDR1 and CDR2 are read off the germline V gene as MDHEN and SYDVKM. In total, just over 650 healthy bone marrow donors made up the cohort. At the time of sampling, every cohort member was nominally healthy, though immune exposures that went unrecorded were likely present. The donor tested CMV seropositive, placing the donor among the roughly 270 seropositive members of the cohort. A peripheral blood sample was provided by each donor, and peripheral blood mononuclear cells were used for TCR beta sequencing. The Qiagen DNeasy Blood Extraction Kit was used to extract genomic DNA from the blood cell samples.

Source material: PBMCs. Recombination joined TRBV28 with TRBJ1-5; the D region possibly corresponds to TRBD1 (5 bases align). The TCR comes from a man aged 40-50 years in good health and CMV-seropositive. The CDR3 region has the sequence CASSPGFWQPQHF. The nucleotides read TGTGCCAGCAGCCCAGGGTTCTGGCAGCCCCAGCATTTT.